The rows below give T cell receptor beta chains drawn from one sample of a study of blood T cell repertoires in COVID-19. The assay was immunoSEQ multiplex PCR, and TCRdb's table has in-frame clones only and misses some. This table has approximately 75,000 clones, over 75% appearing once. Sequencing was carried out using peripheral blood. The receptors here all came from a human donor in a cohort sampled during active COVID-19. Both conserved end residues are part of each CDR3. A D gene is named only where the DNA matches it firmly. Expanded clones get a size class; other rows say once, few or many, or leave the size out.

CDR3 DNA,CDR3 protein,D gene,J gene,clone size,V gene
TGTGCCAGCAGGCGCCGGGACAGGGTCTATGGCTACACCTTC,CASRRRDRVYGYTF,TRBD1,TRBJ1-2,-,TRBV28
TGTGCCAGCAAAGGAGGGGTTCGGACTGAAGCTTTCTTT,CASKGGVRTEAFF,-,TRBJ1-1,-,TRBV28
TGTGCCAGCATAGTCGGGACTAGCGGAGCCAAAAACATTCAGTACTTC,CASIVGTSGAKNIQYF,TRBD2,TRBJ2-4,-,TRBV3-1/TRBV3-2
TGTGCCAGCAGCTTTTCGTTTTCCAGGCAGTTCTTC,CASSFSFSRQFF,-,TRBJ2-1,-,TRBV7-2
TGCGCCAGCAGTGACAGGGGTATCGAGCAGTACTTC,CASSDRGIEQYF,-,TRBJ2-7,-,TRBV10-2
TGTGCCAGTAGTACGGGGAGCACTGAAGCTTTCTTT,CASSTGSTEAFF,-,TRBJ1-1,-,TRBV19
TGTGCCAGCAGCCCCCGACAGAGGCTTGAGCAGTACTTC,CASSPRQRLEQYF,-,TRBJ2-7,-,TRBV12-3/TRBV12-4
TGTGCCAGTAGTATCGGCCAGGCCTCCTACGAGCAGTACTTC,CASSIGQASYEQYF,-,TRBJ2-7,-,TRBV19
TGTGCCAGCAGCCCAACGGCAGGGAGGGGTGAGCAGTACTTC,CASSPTAGRGEQYF,TRBD2,TRBJ2-7,-,TRBV3-1/TRBV3-2
TGTGCCACCCAGAACCCATTTGACGGGTCCTACGAGCAGTACTTC,CATQNPFDGSYEQYF,-,TRBJ2-7,-,TRBV19
TGTGCCAGCAGCCAATTAGGACAGAACTTTACCTACGAGCAGTACTTC,CASSQLGQNFTYEQYF,-,TRBJ2-7,-,TRBV3-1/TRBV3-2
TGTGCCTCCCGGGGGAATGAGCAGTTCTTC,CASRGNEQFF,-,TRBJ2-1,-,TRBV2
TGTGCCAGCAGTGATGGAACAGAGATTTCACCCCTCCACTTT,CASSDGTEISPLHF,-,TRBJ1-6,-,TRBV2
TGTGGGGCATCAGGGGCGCTCCTTGGCGAGACCCAGTACTTC,CGASGALLGETQYF,-,TRBJ2-5,-,TRBV5-8
TGTGCCAGCAGTTCCTATATGATGGGGAAGGGGACAGATACGCAGTATTTT,CASSSYMMGKGTDTQYF,-,TRBJ2-3,-,TRBV27
TGTGCCAGCAGCTTAGGGTCTCTTGGGAGGACTGAAGCTTTCTTT,CASSLGSLGRTEAFF,-,TRBJ1-1,-,TRBV11-2
TGTGCCAGCAGTGAATGGGAGATTGATGGCAATCAGCCCCAGCATTTT,CASSEWEIDGNQPQHF,-,TRBJ1-5,-,TRBV6-1
TGTGCCAGCAGCGACCGGAGTAGCTATGGCTACACCTTC,CASSDRSSYGYTF,-,TRBJ1-2,-,TRBV6-6
TGTGCCAGCAGCTTGACAACAGGGTCTCAGCCCCAGCATTTT,CASSLTTGSQPQHF,-,TRBJ1-5,-,TRBV7-9
TGTGCCAGCAGTGAAAGCGAAAAACTGTTTTTT,CASSESEKLFF,-,TRBJ1-4,-,TRBV2
TGTGCCAGCCTTTATGGGCGGGGTGGACAAGCTTTCTTT,CASLYGRGGQAFF,-,TRBJ1-1,-,TRBV19
TGTGCCAGCAGTGAGACTAGCGGGGGGGCAGATACGCAGTATTTT,CASSETSGGADTQYF,TRBD2,TRBJ2-3,-,TRBV6-1
TGTGCCAGCAGTTCGGGACACCTTGTACTGTTTTTT,CASSSGHLVLFF,-,TRBJ1-4,few,TRBV7-9
TGTGCCAGCAGTAACAGGGGGGAACTGTTTTTT,CASSNRGELFF,TRBD1,TRBJ2-2,once,TRBV6-6
TGTGCCAGCAGCCAAGGAGCGGGACATGGACCCTACAATGAGCAGTTCTTC,CASSQGAGHGPYNEQFF,-,TRBJ2-1,-,TRBV4-2
TGTGCCAGCTCACCCCGTGTAGTAATATCCTACGAGCAGTACTTC,CASSPRVVISYEQYF,-,TRBJ2-7,once,TRBV18
TGTGCCACCAGTGAGCGGGGGAATCCCGACAATGAGCAGTTCTTC,CATSERGNPDNEQFF,TRBD2,TRBJ2-1,-,TRBV24-1
TGTGCCACCAGTGATCAGGGGGATTCACCCCTCCACTTT,CATSDQGDSPLHF,TRBD1,TRBJ1-6,-,TRBV24-1
TGCGCCAGCAGCTTTGGGGGCCCGGGGGAGACCCAGTACTTC,CASSFGGPGETQYF,-,TRBJ2-5,-,TRBV5-1
TGTGCCAGCAGTGACTCGACAGGGGGCAATTCACCCCTCCACTTT,CASSDSTGGNSPLHF,TRBD1,TRBJ1-6,-,TRBV6-4
TGTGCCAGTAGTATTCGGTGGGGGGGCCGTTCTGAGACCCAGTACTTC,CASSIRWGGRSETQYF,-,TRBJ2-5,-,TRBV19
TGTGCCAGCAGTCCCGGGGGGGGACCCTCCTACGAGCAGTACTTC,CASSPGGGPSYEQYF,TRBD2,TRBJ2-7,-,TRBV6-5
TGTGCCAGCTCCCAGGGGACAATTAATCAGCCCCAGCATTTT,CASSQGTINQPQHF,-,TRBJ1-5,-,TRBV18
TGTGCCAGCAGCCTTAAACGGGGCTACACCTTC,CASSLKRGYTF,-,TRBJ1-2,-,TRBV28
TGTGCCAGTAGTACCTCGGGGGATGAGCAGTTCTTC,CASSTSGDEQFF,-,TRBJ2-1,-,TRBV19
TGTGCCAGCAGCCTAAAGAACACTGAAGCTTTCTTT,CASSLKNTEAFF,-,TRBJ1-1,once,TRBV5-6
TGTGCCAGCAGTTCGGAGGTGGGTGGCTACACCTTC,CASSSEVGGYTF,-,TRBJ1-2,once,TRBV28
TGCGCCAGCAGCTTTAGGGAGAGAGATACGCAGTATTTT,CASSFRERDTQYF,-,TRBJ2-3,-,TRBV5-1
TGTGCCAGCAGGTCACAGGGGTGGAATTCACCCCTCCACTTT,CASRSQGWNSPLHF,TRBD1,TRBJ1-6,-,TRBV6-5
TGTGCCAGCAGCTCCGAGTCGCTAGCGGGGGCCTACGAGCAGTACTTC,CASSSESLAGAYEQYF,TRBD2,TRBJ2-7,-,TRBV11-2
TGTGCCAGCAGCTGGGGGGGAGGGGGCACAGATACGCAGTATTTT,CASSWGGGGTDTQYF,TRBD2,TRBJ2-3,-,TRBV5-4
TGTGCCAGCAGCCAAGTTGGGAATCTAGCGGGGATCTCCTACGAGCAGTACTTC,CASSQVGNLAGISYEQYF,TRBD2,TRBJ2-7,once,TRBV3-1/TRBV3-2
TGTGCCAGTAGGTCCGGGGTCGAGCAGTACTTC,CASRSGVEQYF,-,TRBJ2-7,-,TRBV19
TGTGCCAGCAGCGTGGGGGGGGGAGCTCATAATGAAAAACTGTTTTTT,CASSVGGGAHNEKLFF,-,TRBJ1-4,-,TRBV5-4
TGCGCCAGCAGCCCGACTAGCGGGGGGGCCGGGGAGACCCAGTACTTC,CASSPTSGGAGETQYF,TRBD2,TRBJ2-5,-,TRBV5-1
TGTGCCAGCTCGACAGGGGATGGCTACACCTTC,CASSTGDGYTF,TRBD1,TRBJ1-2,-,TRBV18
TGTGCCTGGAGTGTACGTAATGACTCCCCGGGGTCACCCCTCCACTTT,CAWSVRNDSPGSPLHF,-,TRBJ1-6,few,TRBV30
TGCGCCAGCAGCCGGGAGGCTAGCGGAGGAGATACGCAGTATTTT,CASSREASGGDTQYF,TRBD2,TRBJ2-3,-,TRBV4-1
TGTGCCAGCAGCCCCGGGGGCTCCTACAATGAGCAGTTCTTC,CASSPGGSYNEQFF,-,TRBJ2-1,-,TRBV28
TGTGCCACCAGTGATCCTGGGACAGGGCGTGAAGAGACCCAGTACTTC,CATSDPGTGREETQYF,TRBD1,TRBJ2-5,-,TRBV24-1
TGTGCCAGCGCGACGGGTGACGGCCGCGAGCAGTACTTC,CASATGDGREQYF,-,TRBJ2-7,-,TRBV3-1/TRBV3-2
TGTGCCAGCAGTTGGGACAGGGCGGTGAATTCACCCCTCCACTTT,CASSWDRAVNSPLHF,TRBD1,TRBJ1-6,-,TRBV2
TGTGCCAGCAGTTTTCCGGGTATGACTTTCTTT,CASSFPGMTFF,-,TRBJ1-1,-,TRBV12-3/TRBV12-4
TGTGCCAGCAGCCCAGATCCACAGGGGAAAACTGAAGCTTTCTTT,CASSPDPQGKTEAFF,TRBD1,TRBJ1-1,-,TRBV14